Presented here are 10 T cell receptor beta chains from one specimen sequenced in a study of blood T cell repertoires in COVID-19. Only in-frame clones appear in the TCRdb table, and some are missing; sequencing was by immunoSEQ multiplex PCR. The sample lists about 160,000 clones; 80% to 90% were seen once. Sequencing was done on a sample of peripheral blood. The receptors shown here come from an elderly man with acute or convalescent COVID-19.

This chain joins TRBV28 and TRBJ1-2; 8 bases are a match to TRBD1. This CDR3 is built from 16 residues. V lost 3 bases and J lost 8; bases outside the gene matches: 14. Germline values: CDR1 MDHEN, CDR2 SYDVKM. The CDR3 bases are TGTGCCAGCAGTTTCTCCGGGACAGGAGTTGTTCGAGGCTACACCTTC. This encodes CASSFSGTGVVRGYTF.

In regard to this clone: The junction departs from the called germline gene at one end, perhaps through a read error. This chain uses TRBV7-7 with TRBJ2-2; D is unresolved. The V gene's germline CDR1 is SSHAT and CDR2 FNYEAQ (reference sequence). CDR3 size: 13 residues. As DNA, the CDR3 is TGTGCTAGCAGCTTACTCGGGTCCGGGGAGCTGTTTTTT. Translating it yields CASSLLGSGELFF. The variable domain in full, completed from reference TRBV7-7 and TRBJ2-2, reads GAGVSQSPRYKVTKRGQDVTLRCDPISSHATLYWYQQALGQGPEFLTYFNYEAQPDKSGLPSDRFSAERPEGSISTLTIQRTEQRDSAMYRCASSLLGSGELFFGEGSRLTVL.

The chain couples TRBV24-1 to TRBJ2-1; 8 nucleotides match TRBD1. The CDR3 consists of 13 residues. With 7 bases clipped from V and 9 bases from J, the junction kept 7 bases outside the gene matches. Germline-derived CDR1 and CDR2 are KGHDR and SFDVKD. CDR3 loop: CATRGGQGGEQFF. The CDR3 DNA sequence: TGTGCCACCAGGGGAGGACAGGGTGGTGAGCAGTTCTTC.

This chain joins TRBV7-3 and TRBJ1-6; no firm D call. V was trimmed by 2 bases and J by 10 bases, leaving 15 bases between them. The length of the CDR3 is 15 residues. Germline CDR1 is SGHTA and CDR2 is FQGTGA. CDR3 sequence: CASSLLGVGESPLHF. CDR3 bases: TGTGCCAGCAGCTTACTCGGGGTAGGAGAGTCACCCCTCCACTTT.

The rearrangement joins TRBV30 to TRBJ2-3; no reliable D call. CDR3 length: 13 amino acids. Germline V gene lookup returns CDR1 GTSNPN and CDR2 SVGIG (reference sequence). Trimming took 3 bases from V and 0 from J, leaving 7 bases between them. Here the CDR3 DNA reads TGTGCCTGGAGGACTCCTAGCACAGATACGCAGTATTTT. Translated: CAWRTPSTDTQYF. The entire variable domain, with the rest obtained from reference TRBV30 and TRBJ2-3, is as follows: SQTIHQWPATLVQPVGSPLSLECTVEGTSNPNLYWYRQAAGRGLQLLFYSVGIGQISSEVPQNLSASRPQDRQFILSSKKLLLSDSGFYLCAWRTPSTDTQYFGPGTRLTVL.

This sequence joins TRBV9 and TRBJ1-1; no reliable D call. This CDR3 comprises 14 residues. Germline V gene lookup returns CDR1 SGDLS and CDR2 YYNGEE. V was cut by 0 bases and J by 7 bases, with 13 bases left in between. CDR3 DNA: TGTGCCAGCAGCGTAGGCCCCCTCCCAGTTGAAGCTTTCTTT. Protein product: CASSVGPLPVEAFF.

The CDR3 DNA reads TGTGCCAGCAGCTTAGATGGGGTAGCGGGTGGCGAGACCCAGTACTTC. This translates into CASSLDGVAGGETQYF. V is TRBV11-2 and J is TRBJ2-5; 7 bases align to TRBD2. The germline V gene encodes CDR1 SGHAT and CDR2 FQNNGV. This CDR3 contains 16 residues. Trimming at V came to 0 bases and at J to 5 bases, leaving 9 bases not matched to a gene.

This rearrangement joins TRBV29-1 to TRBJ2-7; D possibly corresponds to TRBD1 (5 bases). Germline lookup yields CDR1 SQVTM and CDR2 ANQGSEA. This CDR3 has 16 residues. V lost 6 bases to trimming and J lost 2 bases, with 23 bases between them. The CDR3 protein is CSVMGWGGPLAYEQYF. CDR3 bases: TGCAGCGTGATGGGCTGGGGCGGACCCCTGGCCTACGAGCAGTACTTC.

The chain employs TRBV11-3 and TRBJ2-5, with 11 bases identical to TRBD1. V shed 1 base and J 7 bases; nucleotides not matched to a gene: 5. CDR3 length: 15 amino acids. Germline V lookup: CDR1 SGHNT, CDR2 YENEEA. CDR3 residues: CASSLGTGGVVTQYF. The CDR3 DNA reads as TGTGCCAGCAGCTTAGGGACAGGGGGCGTCGTGACCCAGTACTTC.

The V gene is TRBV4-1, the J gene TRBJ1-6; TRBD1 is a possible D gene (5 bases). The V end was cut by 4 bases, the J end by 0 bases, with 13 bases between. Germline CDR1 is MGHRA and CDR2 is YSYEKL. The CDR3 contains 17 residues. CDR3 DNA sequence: TGCGCCAGCAGCCCTTTCAGGGAAAGCTCCTATAATTCACCCCTCCACTTT. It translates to CASSPFRESSYNSPLHF.